The rows below give T cell receptor beta chains drawn from one sample of a study of T-cell reconstitution after alpha-beta-depleted transplantation in children. TCRdb recomputed calls from the PCR reads with MiXCR, one row per CDR3 protein. Of tens of thousands of distinct CDR3 sequences in the sample, 5% to 7.5% were seen once. Specimen: peripheral blood, collected 60 days after TCRalphabeta/CD19-depleted stem cell transplant. The receptors shown here come from a child under two years old who had a stem cell transplant for acute myeloid leukemia, so the T cells may come from the graft donor. The CDR3 runs from the conserved cysteine through the conserved F or W. Fields, in order: D gene, clone size, V gene, J gene, CDR3 DNA, CDR3 protein. A D gene is named only where the DNA matches it firmly. Rows may omit the clone size; those that give it use once, few, many or a size class.

D gene: TRBD1; clone size: many; V gene: TRBV27; J gene: TRBJ2-3; CDR3 DNA: TGTGCCAGCAGTTTAGCAGGGGGCAGGCCAGATACGCAGTATTTT; CDR3 protein: CASSLAGGRPDTQYF
D gene: NA; clone size: many; V gene: TRBV12-3/TRBV12-4; J gene: TRBJ1-2; CDR3 DNA: TGTGCCAGCAGTTTAGCGGGCCCTCATGGCTACACCTTC; CDR3 protein: CASSLAGPHGYTF
D gene: TRBD1; clone size: many; V gene: TRBV7-2; J gene: TRBJ2-2; CDR3 DNA: TGTGCCAGCAGCTGGGACAGGGGGAACACCGGGGAGCTGTTTTTT; CDR3 protein: CASSWDRGNTGELFF
D gene: TRBD2; clone size: NA; V gene: TRBV9; J gene: TRBJ2-2; CDR3 DNA: TGTGCCAGCAGCGTAGGCCTAGCGGGAGGGCGACCCGGGGAGCTGTTTTTT; CDR3 protein: CASSVGLAGGRPGELFF
D gene: NA; clone size: many; V gene: TRBV5-1; J gene: TRBJ1-1; CDR3 DNA: TGCGCCAGCAGCTTGGCCGGCAGGGGGAACACTGAAGCTTTCTTT; CDR3 protein: CASSLAGRGNTEAFF
D gene: TRBD1; clone size: many; V gene: TRBV27; J gene: TRBJ2-3; CDR3 DNA: TGTGCCAGCAGTCCGGACAGGGGGCCTGGTACGCAGTATTTT; CDR3 protein: CASSPDRGPGTQYF
D gene: NA; clone size: many; V gene: TRBV9; J gene: TRBJ2-7; CDR3 DNA: TGTGCCAGCAGCGGGAGTTCTCGGTACGAGCAGTACTTC; CDR3 protein: CASSGSSRYEQYF
D gene: NA; clone size: many; V gene: TRBV18; J gene: TRBJ2-7; CDR3 DNA: TGTGCCAGCTCACCACCGCGCAGGCTCTACGAGCAGTACTTC; CDR3 protein: CASSPPRRLYEQYF
D gene: TRBD1; clone size: many; V gene: TRBV5-1; J gene: TRBJ2-2; CDR3 DNA: TGCGCCAGCAGCTTGTTGACAGGGGCGAACACCGGGGAGCTGTTTTTT; CDR3 protein: CASSLLTGANTGELFF
D gene: NA; clone size: many; V gene: TRBV7-2; J gene: TRBJ2-5; CDR3 DNA: TGTGCCAGCAGCTTAGTTACAGGGTCGGAGACCCAGTACTTC; CDR3 protein: CASSLVTGSETQYF
D gene: NA; clone size: many; V gene: TRBV13; J gene: TRBJ2-7; CDR3 DNA: TGTGCCAGCTCCGCAGGAGGAACGGTCTACGAGCAGTACTTC; CDR3 protein: CASSAGGTVYEQYF
D gene: TRBD2; clone size: many; V gene: TRBV4-1; J gene: TRBJ2-3; CDR3 DNA: TGCGCCAGCAGCCAAAAACACGGGAGGGCGGCAGATACGCAGTATTTT; CDR3 protein: CASSQKHGRAADTQYF
D gene: NA; clone size: NA; V gene: TRBV10-3; J gene: TRBJ2-7; CDR3 DNA: TGTGCCATCAGCTACGAATTGTCCGACGAGCAGTACTTC; CDR3 protein: CAISYELSDEQYF
D gene: TRBD1; clone size: many; V gene: TRBV7-3; J gene: TRBJ2-1; CDR3 DNA: TGTGCCAGCAGCTCCGGGACAGGGGGGTACAATGAGCAGTTCTTC; CDR3 protein: CASSSGTGGYNEQFF
D gene: NA; clone size: few; V gene: TRBV7-7; J gene: TRBJ1-1; CDR3 DNA: TGTGCCAGCAGCCCGAGGGGGGTTAGTGGACCTGAAGCTTTCTTT; CDR3 protein: CASSPRGVSGPEAFF
D gene: NA; clone size: many; V gene: TRBV12-3/TRBV12-4; J gene: TRBJ2-3; CDR3 DNA: TGTGCCAGCAGTCCCCCCTTGGCGACCGGCACAGATACGCAGTATTTT; CDR3 protein: CASSPPLATGTDTQYF
D gene: TRBD1; clone size: many; V gene: TRBV6-5; J gene: TRBJ2-1; CDR3 DNA: TGTGCCAGCAGTTACTCGGGACAGGGTGAGCAGTTCTTC; CDR3 protein: CASSYSGQGEQFF
D gene: NA; clone size: many; V gene: TRBV4-3; J gene: TRBJ2-7; CDR3 DNA: TGCGCCAGCAGCCAAGTTAGGACGGGGTTCTACGAGCAGTACTTC; CDR3 protein: CASSQVRTGFYEQYF
D gene: TRBD2; clone size: many; V gene: TRBV28; J gene: TRBJ2-7; CDR3 DNA: TGTGCCAGCAGTTTTTCACTAGCGGGACTTTACGAGCAGTACTTC; CDR3 protein: CASSFSLAGLYEQYF
D gene: TRBD1; clone size: many; V gene: TRBV3-1; J gene: TRBJ2-1; CDR3 DNA: TGTGCCAGCAGCCAAGGGACAGGGGGTTTCGGTGAGCAGTTCTTC; CDR3 protein: CASSQGTGGFGEQFF
D gene: NA; clone size: many; V gene: TRBV2; J gene: TRBJ2-7; CDR3 DNA: TGTGCCACCGTAGGAAGGGAGAGTTACGAGCAGTACTTC; CDR3 protein: CATVGRESYEQYF
D gene: NA; clone size: many; V gene: TRBV9; J gene: TRBJ2-1; CDR3 DNA: TGTGCCAGCAGCGCCCCGGTGGGCGGTGAGCAGTTCTTC; CDR3 protein: CASSAPVGGEQFF
D gene: NA; clone size: many; V gene: TRBV28; J gene: TRBJ1-2; CDR3 DNA: TGTGCCAGCTCATTGGGGCAGAGCTATGGCTACACCTTC; CDR3 protein: CASSLGQSYGYTF
D gene: TRBD2; clone size: many; V gene: TRBV11-2; J gene: TRBJ2-3; CDR3 DNA: TGTGCCAGCAGCTTCTTAGCGGGCCTCAGCACAGATACGCAGTATTTT; CDR3 protein: CASSFLAGLSTDTQYF
D gene: NA; clone size: many; V gene: TRBV7-8; J gene: TRBJ2-2; CDR3 DNA: TGTGCCAGCAGCACCCGGTCCGACACCGGGGAGCTGTTTTTT; CDR3 protein: CASSTRSDTGELFF
D gene: TRBD2; clone size: NA; V gene: TRBV7-2; J gene: TRBJ2-1; CDR3 DNA: TGTGCCAGCAGCTTTCCGGGACTAGGGGGCAATGAGCAGTTCTTC; CDR3 protein: CASSFPGLGGNEQFF
D gene: NA; clone size: many; V gene: TRBV10-3; J gene: TRBJ2-2; CDR3 DNA: TGTGCCATCAATTCGGGACTTGCCGGGGAGCTGTTTTTT; CDR3 protein: CAINSGLAGELFF
D gene: NA; clone size: NA; V gene: TRBV20-1; J gene: TRBJ1-4; CDR3 DNA: TGCAGTGCTACGTCTCGAACAACTAATGAAAAACTGTTTTTT; CDR3 protein: CSATSRTTNEKLFF
D gene: NA; clone size: many; V gene: TRBV19; J gene: TRBJ1-1; CDR3 DNA: TGTGCCAGTAAAAGGGACGGAAACACTGAAGCTTTCTTT; CDR3 protein: CASKRDGNTEAFF
D gene: NA; clone size: many; V gene: TRBV10-3; J gene: TRBJ2-4; CDR3 DNA: TGTGCCATCCGCGCCAAAAACATTCAGTACTTC; CDR3 protein: CAIRAKNIQYF
D gene: TRBD2; clone size: few; V gene: TRBV12-3/TRBV12-4; J gene: TRBJ2-3; CDR3 DNA: TGTGCCCTCAGTTCCGAGACTAGCGGGAGGGCTTTCACAGATACGCAGTATTTT; CDR3 protein: CALSSETSGRAFTDTQYF
D gene: NA; clone size: many; V gene: TRBV7-8; J gene: TRBJ2-1; CDR3 DNA: TGTGCCAGCAGCCGCGGGGTAAGCTCCTACAATGAGCAGTTCTTC; CDR3 protein: CASSRGVSSYNEQFF
D gene: TRBD1; clone size: many; V gene: TRBV12-3/TRBV12-4; J gene: TRBJ2-7; CDR3 DNA: TGTGCCAGCAGTTGGGGGACAGGGGGCTACGAGCAGTACTTC; CDR3 protein: CASSWGTGGYEQYF
D gene: NA; clone size: many; V gene: TRBV2; J gene: TRBJ2-7; CDR3 DNA: TGTGCCAGCTTCGGGGGATTCTCCTACGAGCAGTACTTC; CDR3 protein: CASFGGFSYEQYF
D gene: NA; clone size: many; V gene: TRBV30; J gene: TRBJ2-1; CDR3 DNA: TGTGCCTGGAATCCATTCTCCTACAATGAGCAGTTCTTC; CDR3 protein: CAWNPFSYNEQFF
D gene: TRBD2; clone size: many; V gene: TRBV4-3; J gene: TRBJ2-3; CDR3 DNA: TGCGCCAGCAGCCAAGACTTTAGCGGGACAAGCACAGATACGCAGTATTTT; CDR3 protein: CASSQDFSGTSTDTQYF
D gene: NA; clone size: many; V gene: TRBV7-2; J gene: TRBJ2-7; CDR3 DNA: TGTGCCAGCAGCTCGCAAACTCCTACCTACGAGCAGTACTTC; CDR3 protein: CASSSQTPTYEQYF
D gene: NA; clone size: many; V gene: TRBV7-9; J gene: TRBJ2-7; CDR3 DNA: TGTGCCAGCAGCCACCGGGACTTGGCCTACGAGCAGTACTTC; CDR3 protein: CASSHRDLAYEQYF
D gene: NA; clone size: many; V gene: TRBV6-1; J gene: TRBJ2-5; CDR3 DNA: TGTGCCAGCAGTGTCCCGGGCCGAGGGGAGACCCAGTACTTC; CDR3 protein: CASSVPGRGETQYF
D gene: NA; clone size: many; V gene: TRBV7-3; J gene: TRBJ2-1; CDR3 DNA: TGTGCCAGCAGCTCACAGACTAGCTCCTACAATGAGCAGTTCTTC; CDR3 protein: CASSSQTSSYNEQFF
D gene: TRBD1; clone size: many; V gene: TRBV27; J gene: TRBJ2-7; CDR3 DNA: TGTGCCAGCAGTCTTGGACAGGGGATCCACGAGCAGTACTTC; CDR3 protein: CASSLGQGIHEQYF
D gene: NA; clone size: many; V gene: TRBV29-1; J gene: TRBJ1-1; CDR3 DNA: TGCAGCGTTGACCCCTCCGGGGGGTGGGCGGGGAACACTGAAGCTTTCTTT; CDR3 protein: CSVDPSGGWAGNTEAFF
D gene: NA; clone size: few; V gene: TRBV7-2; J gene: TRBJ2-4; CDR3 DNA: TGTGCCAGCACCACAGGGAGGGCGAAAAACATTCAGTACTTC; CDR3 protein: CASTTGRAKNIQYF
D gene: NA; clone size: few; V gene: TRBV9; J gene: TRBJ1-2; CDR3 DNA: TGTGCCAGCAGGAGGGGTAGCTATGGCTACACCTTC; CDR3 protein: CASRRGSYGYTF
D gene: TRBD2; clone size: many; V gene: TRBV20-1; J gene: TRBJ2-3; CDR3 DNA: TGCAGTGCTCCGGCGGGAGCCTCGTTTCGGGATACGCAGTATTTT; CDR3 protein: CSAPAGASFRDTQYF
D gene: TRBD2; clone size: NA; V gene: TRBV4-3; J gene: TRBJ2-4; CDR3 DNA: TGCGCCAGCAGCCAAGAGGGACTAGCGGGGGGAAACATTCAGTACTTC; CDR3 protein: CASSQEGLAGGNIQYF
D gene: NA; clone size: many; V gene: TRBV25-1; J gene: TRBJ1-1; CDR3 DNA: TGTGCCAGCAGTGAATCCCTCCTTGACAAGGGGGCTTTCTTT; CDR3 protein: CASSESLLDKGAFF
D gene: NA; clone size: many; V gene: TRBV10-3; J gene: TRBJ1-2; CDR3 DNA: TGTGCCATCGGCCAGAACTATGGCTACACCTTC; CDR3 protein: CAIGQNYGYTF
D gene: NA; clone size: many; V gene: TRBV12-3/TRBV12-4; J gene: TRBJ2-3; CDR3 DNA: TGTGCCAGCAGTCTTGGTGCAGATACGCAGTATTTT; CDR3 protein: CASSLGADTQYF
D gene: NA; clone size: many; V gene: TRBV27; J gene: TRBJ1-1; CDR3 DNA: TGTGCCAGCAGTTTATGGACGAATACTGAAGCTTTCTTT; CDR3 protein: CASSLWTNTEAFF
D gene: TRBD1; clone size: many; V gene: TRBV6-2/TRBV6-3; J gene: TRBJ1-1; CDR3 DNA: TGTGCCAGCAGCCGACAGGGCCAGAACACTGAAGCTTTCTTT; CDR3 protein: CASSRQGQNTEAFF
D gene: NA; clone size: few; V gene: TRBV7-9; J gene: TRBJ2-6; CDR3 DNA: TGTGCCAGCATCGTGGCTGGGGCCAACGTCCTGACTTTC; CDR3 protein: CASIVAGANVLTF
D gene: TRBD2; clone size: few; V gene: TRBV20-1; J gene: TRBJ2-5; CDR3 DNA: TGCAGTGCTCGTCCCCTAGCGGGGGGGGATGGGCAAGAGACCCAGTACTTC; CDR3 protein: CSARPLAGGDGQETQYF
D gene: TRBD2; clone size: many; V gene: TRBV6-2/TRBV6-3; J gene: TRBJ2-3; CDR3 DNA: TGTGCCAGCAGTTACCAGCGGGGGCCCTGGGATACGCAGTATTTT; CDR3 protein: CASSYQRGPWDTQYF
D gene: NA; clone size: many; V gene: TRBV13; J gene: TRBJ1-1; CDR3 DNA: TGTGCCAGCAGGTTCAGGTTATACACTGAAGCTTTCTTT; CDR3 protein: CASRFRLYTEAFF
D gene: NA; clone size: many; V gene: TRBV12-3/TRBV12-4; J gene: TRBJ2-5; CDR3 DNA: TGTGCCAGCCACGCTAAGTGGGAGGAAGGGCAAGAGACCCAGTACTTC; CDR3 protein: CASHAKWEEGQETQYF
D gene: TRBD1; clone size: NA; V gene: TRBV4-3; J gene: TRBJ1-5; CDR3 DNA: TGCGCCAGCAGCCAAGAGGCACTGTGGGTGACAGGGGTCCAGCCCCAGCATTTT; CDR3 protein: CASSQEALWVTGVQPQHF
D gene: TRBD1; clone size: many; V gene: TRBV24-1; J gene: TRBJ1-2; CDR3 DNA: TGTGCCACCAGGGGACAGGGATCCGGCTACACCTTC; CDR3 protein: CATRGQGSGYTF
D gene: NA; clone size: many; V gene: TRBV7-7; J gene: TRBJ2-7; CDR3 DNA: TGTGCCAGCAGCTTGGGGCCGATGGAGGAGCAGTACTTC; CDR3 protein: CASSLGPMEEQYF
D gene: NA; clone size: many; V gene: TRBV7-8; J gene: TRBJ2-2; CDR3 DNA: TGTGCCAGCAGCTTGAGGCTCCATCGGGTGCGGGTCAACACCGGGGAGCTGTTTTTT; CDR3 protein: CASSLRLHRVRVNTGELFF